A single sample gave rise to the 29 T cell receptor beta chains below, sequenced in a study of identical twins (dated by TCRdb to 2016 to 2017). The library was built by means of 5' RACE. Sequencing took place on an Illumina HiSeq 2000. TCRdb passed the public sequencing reads through fastp at Q25 and MiXCR, retaining productive beta sequences. Rows with one shared CDR3 protein collapse into an entry with the most common genes and DNA. Recorded for this sample are more than 1.5 million distinct CDR3 sequences; 25% to 35% of them occurred a single time. In total, the top ten clones hold approximately 0.25% of the sample. The sequenced sample was cord blood. The source of these receptors is a newborn girl in good health.

This chain uses TRBV3-1 with TRBJ1-1; weak D call: TRBD1 (5 bases). Trimming removed 7 bases from V and 4 bases from J, with 13 bases in between. Per the germline V gene, CDR1 is LGHDT and CDR2 is YNNKEL (reference sequence). The CDR3 runs 13 residues. The CDR3 region is CASTLGGVTEAFF. Here the CDR3 DNA reads TGTGCCAGCACCCTCGGGGGGGTCACTGAAGCTTTCTTT.

The V and J genes are TRBV4-2 and TRBJ1-4, with D unclear. Germline assignment: CDR1 LGHNA and CDR2 YNFKEQ. The ends were cut back, 1 base at V and 6 bases at J, with 15 bases in the middle. The CDR3 runs to 16 residues. CDR3 residues: CASSQGAASSDEKLFF. The DNA for the CDR3 is TGTGCCAGCAGCCAAGGGGCAGCCTCCTCGGATGAAAAACTGTTTTTT.

There are a few counts of this clonotype. This chain links TRBV13 with TRBJ2-7, with 9 bases aligning to TRBD1. Germline V CDR1 and CDR2: PRHDT, FYEKMQ (reference sequence). The J segment lost 3 bases and the V segment lost 5 bases, leaving 8 bases of the junction unmatched. This CDR3 has 15 residues. Here the CDR3 DNA reads TGTGCCAGCAGCAACCGGGACAGGGAGATCTACGAGCAGTACTTC. It encodes CASSNRDREIYEQYF.

This clonotype has a handful of counts. This chain uses TRBV12-3 or TRBV12-4 with TRBJ2-3; TRBD2 aligns across 9 bases. The V and J ends lost 6 bases and 4 bases, in that order; junction bases with no gene match: 8. The CDR3 length is 15 residues. The CDR3: CASRVSGSGADTQYF. The CDR3, as DNA: TGTGCCAGCAGGGTTAGCGGGAGTGGCGCAGATACGCAGTATTTT.

Many counts were recorded for this clonotype. The V and J genes are TRBV9 and TRBJ2-7; the D gene is possibly TRBD2 (5 bases). CDR1 and CDR2 (germline): SGDLS, YYNGEE. The V gene lost 0 bases and the J gene lost 3 bases, with 7 bases spanning the gap. This CDR3 spans 13 amino acids. CDR3 coding DNA: TGTGCCAGCAGCGTAGATCGGGACTACGAGCAGTACTTC. It specifies CASSVDRDYEQYF.

This clonotype was detected a few times. This rearrangement joins TRBV9 to TRBJ2-3; 12 bases map to TRBD2. Losses at the gene ends were 0 bases for V and 5 bases for J; bases not matched to a gene: 10. CDR1 and CDR2 (germline): SGDLS, YYNGEE. The CDR3 totals 18 residues. CDR3 in amino acids: CASSVAPTLAGGLDTQYF. CDR3 coding DNA: TGTGCCAGCAGCGTAGCTCCCACACTAGCGGGAGGTCTAGATACGCAGTATTTT. Drawing the rest from reference TRBV9 and TRBJ2-3, the complete variable domain is DSGVTQTPKHLITATGQRVTLRCSPRSGDLSVYWYQQSLDQGLQFLIQYYNGEERAKGNILERFSAQQFPDLHSELNLSSLELGDSALYFCASSVAPTLAGGLDTQYFGPGTRLTVL.

The V gene is TRBV10-3, the J gene TRBJ1-6; 10 positions match TRBD1. Germline lookup yields CDR1 ENHRY and CDR2 SYGVKD. Trimming cost V 8 bases and J 10 bases; bases outside gene matches: 11. The CDR3 totals 15 residues. This chain's CDR3 is CAIGARTGGGSPLHF. Written as DNA, the CDR3 is TGTGCCATCGGAGCGCGGACAGGGGGAGGCTCACCCCTCCACTTT.

As for this clonotype: This may be a read error: a much more frequent sequence differs by one nucleotide. This chain links TRBV5-1 with TRBJ2-1; D unclear. V gave up 2 bases and J gave up 3 bases, with 12 bases separating them. Germline values: CDR1 SGHRS, CDR2 YFSETQ. This CDR3 spans 15 amino acids. The CDR3 DNA sequence: TGCGCCAGCAGCTTCCAGGACCTGAGCTACAATGAGCAGTTCTTC. As protein: CASSFQDLSYNEQFF.

The V gene is TRBV20-1, the J gene TRBJ2-3; no reliable D call. V shed 8 bases and J shed 3 bases, with 9 bases lying between them. This CDR3 is 11 amino acids long. Germline lookup yields CDR1 DFQATT and CDR2 SNEGSKA (reference sequence). The CDR3 loop reads CSTPRTDTQYF. In nucleotides, the CDR3 is TGCAGTACTCCCCGGACAGATACGCAGTATTTT.

The genes are TRBV12-3 or TRBV12-4 and TRBJ2-3; 11 positions agree with TRBD2. The CDR3 spans 16 residues. V lost 2 bases to trimming and J lost 15 bases; unmatched junction nucleotides: 16. The CDR3 DNA reads TGTGCCAGCAGTTTATGGACTAGCGGGCCCACAGATGTGCAATATTTT. Translated, it gives CASSLWTSGPTDVQYF.

The sample holds a few counts of this clonotype. The genes are TRBV7-8 and TRBJ1-1, with a tentative D call TRBD1 (6 bases). The CDR3 length is 13 residues. Germline-derived CDR1 and CDR2 are SGHVS and FQNEAQ. CDR3 coding DNA: TGTGCATCGGGGAGGGACATGAACACTGAAGCTTTCTTT. Amino acids: CASGRDMNTEAFF. The variable domain in full, completed from reference TRBV7-8 and TRBJ1-1, reads GAGVSQSPRYKVAKRGQDVALRCDPISGHVSLFWYQQALGQGPEFLTYFQNEAQLDKSGLPSDRFFAERPEGSVSTLKIQRTQQEDSAVYLCASGRDMNTEAFFGQGTRLTVV.

Here the CDR3 DNA reads TGCGCCAGCAGCCCGTCCCCGACAGTGAACACTGAAGCTTTCTTT. It translates to CASSPSPTVNTEAFF. The V gene is TRBV5-1, the J gene TRBJ1-1, with D perhaps matching TRBD1 (5 bases). CDR1 and CDR2 (germline): SGHRS, YFSETQ. V was clipped by 4 bases and J by 0 bases, with 13 bases between them. The CDR3 runs 15 residues.

This rearrangement joins TRBV27 to TRBJ1-2; TRBD1 agrees at 11 bases. Losses at the gene ends were 5 bases for V and 8 bases for J; bases not matched to a gene: 10. CDR1 MNHEY and CDR2 SMNVEV come from the germline V gene (reference sequence). This CDR3 region has 15 residues. The CDR3 is CASSPRDRGSAGYTF. DNA for the CDR3: TGTGCCAGCAGTCCCAGGGACAGGGGGTCCGCCGGCTACACCTTC.

The CDR3: CSARIGTHASPLHF. In nucleotides, the CDR3 is TGCAGTGCTAGGATCGGGACACATGCTTCACCCCTCCACTTT. This sequence joins TRBV20-1 and TRBJ1-6; the D gene is possibly TRBD1 (6 bases). CDR1 DFQATT and CDR2 SNEGSKA come from the germline V gene (reference sequence). This CDR3 spans 14 amino acids. The ends were cut back, 3 bases at V and 9 bases at J, with 15 bases in the middle.

The genes are TRBV2 and TRBJ2-3, with 8 bases matching TRBD2. Germline V gives CDR1 SNHLY, CDR2 FYNNEI. V lost 3 bases to trimming and J lost 1 base; unmatched junction nucleotides: 3. This CDR3 has 15 residues. In DNA form, the CDR3 reads TGTGCCAGCAGTGAGCGGGAGGAGGGCACAGATACGCAGTATTTT. Amino acids: CASSEREEGTDTQYF.

This clonotype was picked up a small number of times. The CDR3 here is CSARSSGTRRQPQHF. CDR3 sequence (DNA): TGCAGTGCTAGATCGTCGGGGACAAGGAGACAGCCCCAGCATTTT. The chain employs TRBV20-1 and TRBJ1-5; TRBD1 is a possible D gene (6 bases). V shed 2 bases and J shed 7 bases, with 18 bases lying between them. Germline CDR1 and CDR2: DFQATT and SNEGSKA (reference sequence). The CDR3 loop spans 15 amino acids.

The count of this clonotype is one. This chain connects TRBV6-1 to TRBJ1-2, with D tentatively TRBD1 (6 bases). CDR1 and CDR2 from the germline V gene are MNHNS and SASEGT. Trimming shortened V by 7 bases and J by 5 bases, and 17 bases separated the two germline ends. This CDR3 is built from 14 residues. CDR3 in DNA: TGTGCCAGCATCCCTTCGGGGGGGCTGTATGGCTACACCTTC. Its protein product is CASIPSGGLYGYTF.

This clonotype has more than one count but fewer than ten. This chain connects TRBV24-1 to TRBJ1-2; 7 positions agree with TRBD1. The junction had 7 bases not matched to a gene; V was cut back by 5 bases and J by 2 bases. Germline V gives CDR1 KGHDR, CDR2 SFDVKD. This CDR3 has 15 amino acids. CDR3 loop: CATSAGTVDNYGYTF. The CDR3 DNA sequence: TGTGCCACCAGTGCCGGGACAGTTGACAACTATGGCTACACCTTC.

This chain joins TRBV20-1 and TRBJ2-7, with D uncertain. V was shortened by 3 bases and J by 3 bases, with 6 bases between the two germline ends. The CDR3 consists of 11 residues. CDR1 DFQATT and CDR2 SNEGSKA come from the germline V gene (reference sequence). CDR3 in amino acids: CSASLYYEQYF. For the CDR3, the DNA is TGCAGTGCTAGCCTTTACTACGAGCAGTACTTC.

This clonotype was detected ten times or more. The chain employs TRBV5-1 and TRBJ2-5, with 7 bases matching TRBD1. Germline lookup yields CDR1 SGHRS and CDR2 YFSETQ. The CDR3 is 14 amino acids. With V trimmed by 4 bases and J by 2 bases, 5 bases remained unmatched. The CDR3 DNA follows: TGCGCCAGCAGCATAGGACAGGTTCAAGAGACCCAGTACTTC. Translating it yields CASSIGQVQETQYF.

This clonotype was counted only a few times. This chain links TRBV7-6 with TRBJ2-1, with 7 bases aligning to TRBD2. The V gene end was trimmed by 5 bases and the J gene end by 6 bases; junction bases not matched to a gene: 10. Looked up from germline, CDR1 is SGHVS and CDR2 is FNYEAQ. CDR3 length equals 15 residues. The CDR3 DNA follows: TGTGCCAGCAGCAACCCCTTAGGCGGGAGCAATGAGCAGTTCTTC. The encoded protein is CASSNPLGGSNEQFF.

This clonotype was seen ten or more times. At one end the junction does not follow the germline gene, possibly because of a read error. The J gene is TRBJ1-2, the V gene TRBV2; the D is unclear. The CDR3 is 12 residues long. CDR1 SNHLY and CDR2 FYNNEI come from the germline V gene. CDR3 DNA: TGCGCCAGCAGCACCGACAACTATGGCTACACCTTC. This encodes CASSTDNYGYTF.

The rearrangement joins TRBV5-1 to TRBJ2-2, with 9 bases matching TRBD2. Germline lookup yields CDR1 SGHRS and CDR2 YFSETQ. This CDR3 has 20 residues. The V and J ends lost 4 bases and 5 bases, in that order; junction bases with no gene match: 21. The CDR3 is CASSPDPRLAVTIGTGELFF. In DNA form, the CDR3 reads TGCGCCAGCAGCCCAGATCCCAGACTAGCGGTCACAATTGGGACCGGGGAGCTGTTTTTT.

This clonotype has just a few counts. The V gene is TRBV2, the J gene TRBJ1-1; 7 bases are a match to TRBD1. CDR3 size: 14 residues. CDR1 is SNHLY and CDR2 is FYNNEI in the germline V gene. With 4 bases clipped from V and 1 base from J, the junction kept 3 bases outside the gene matches. CDR3: CASSGDSWNTEAFF. The CDR3 bases are TGTGCCAGCAGTGGGGACAGCTGGAACACTGAAGCTTTCTTT.

The chain carries TRBV20-1 and TRBJ2-5, with 9 bases that match TRBD2. The germline gives CDR1 DFQATT, CDR2 SNEGSKA (reference sequence). This CDR3 region has 15 residues. The V gene end was trimmed by 3 bases and the J gene end by 4 bases; junction bases not matched to a gene: 9. The CDR3 nucleotides read TGCAGTGCTAGTTGGCGGCGGGAGGGGGTAGAGACCCAGTACTTC. This translates into CSASWRREGVETQYF.

This clonotype was seen a handful of times. V usage is TRBV21-1 and J usage is TRBJ1-5; the D call in the table, TRBD1, was not verified against the DNA. TRBV21-1 constitutes a pseudogene. This CDR3 has 15 residues. The CDR3 DNA is TGTGCCAGCAGCAAAGGTGCAGGGTGGGATCAGCCCCAGCATTTT. Amino acids: CASSKGAGWDQPQHF.

The rearrangement uses TRBV20-1 and TRBJ1-5; D uncertain. This CDR3 region has 16 residues. V gave up 0 bases and J gave up 0 bases, with 12 bases separating them. Germline V gene sequence: CDR1 DFQATT, CDR2 SNEGSKA (reference sequence). Here the CDR3 DNA reads TGCAGTGCTAGAGACAAGGGTGCTTTTAGCAATCAGCCCCAGCATTTT. This gives the protein CSARDKGAFSNQPQHF.

About this clonotype: A read error is possible here, since a much larger clone lies one base away. V gene TRBV7-9 combines with J gene TRBJ1-2, with D unresolved. The CDR3 is 11 residues long. Germline CDR1 is SEHNR and CDR2 is FQNEAQ (reference sequence). The CDR3 spells CAGSLLYGYTF. The CDR3 nucleotides are TGTGCCGGCAGCTTACTCTATGGCTACACCTTC.

This chain connects TRBV4-1 to TRBJ2-5, with a possible D match to TRBD1 (6 bases). Germline V lookup: CDR1 MGHRA, CDR2 YSYEKL. The CDR3 has 12 residues. V was shortened by 3 bases and J by 11 bases, with 13 bases between the two germline ends. CDR3 protein: CASSHRRGEQYF. Here the CDR3 DNA reads TGCGCCAGCAGCCACCGCAGGGGTGAGCAGTACTTC.